What follows describes a single T cell receptor beta chain. The V gene lost 2 bases and the J gene lost 7 bases, with 21 bases spanning the gap. Germline V gene data show CDR1 as KGHSH and CDR2 as LQKENI. The CDR3 has 17 residues. The sample comes from a study of blood T cell repertoires in COVID-19. Study information: COVID-19 samples, acute and convalescent, were from the United States, Italy and Spain.

In the original analysis: Estimation of nucleated cell counts was performed using reference gene primer amplification. The data were produced by immunoSEQ multiplex PCR, yet TCRdb's version contains in-frame clones alone and is incomplete. V, J and clone size are taken as reported in that table, and D and trimming were inferred from the DNA itself. The repertoire holds roughly 200,000 clones, with 82% as singletons. Enrollees, roughly 18 to 90 years old, lived in approximately 24 US areas. This TCR derives from a woman aged 55-70 years with acute COVID-19. Material: PBMCs or T cells enriched from blood (not recorded which). The V call is TRBV18, the J call TRBJ1-5, with D possibly being TRBD1 (5 bases). CDR3 coding DNA: TGTGCCAGCTCACCAACCCGGGGGGACTCAAATGGGCAGCCCCAGCATTTT. Protein product: CASSPTRGDSNGQPQHF.